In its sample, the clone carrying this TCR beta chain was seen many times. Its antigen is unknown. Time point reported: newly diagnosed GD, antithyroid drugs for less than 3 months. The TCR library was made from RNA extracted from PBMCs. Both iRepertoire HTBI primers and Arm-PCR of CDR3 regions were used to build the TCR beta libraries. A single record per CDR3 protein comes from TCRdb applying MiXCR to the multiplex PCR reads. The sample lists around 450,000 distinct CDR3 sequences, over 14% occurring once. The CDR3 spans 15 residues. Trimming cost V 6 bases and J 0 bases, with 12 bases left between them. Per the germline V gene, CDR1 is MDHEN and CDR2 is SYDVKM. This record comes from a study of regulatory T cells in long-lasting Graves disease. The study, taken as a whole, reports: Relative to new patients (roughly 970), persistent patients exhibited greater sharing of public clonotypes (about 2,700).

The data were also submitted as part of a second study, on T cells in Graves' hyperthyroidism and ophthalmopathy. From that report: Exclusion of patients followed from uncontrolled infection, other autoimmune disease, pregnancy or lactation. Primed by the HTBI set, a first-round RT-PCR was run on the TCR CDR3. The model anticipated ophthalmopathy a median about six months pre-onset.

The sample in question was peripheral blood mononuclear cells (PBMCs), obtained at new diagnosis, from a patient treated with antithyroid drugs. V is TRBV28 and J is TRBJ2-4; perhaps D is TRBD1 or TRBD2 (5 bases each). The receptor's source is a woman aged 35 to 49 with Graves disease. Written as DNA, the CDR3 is TGTGCCAGCAGCCTCCCGGGGCTAGCCAAAAACATTCAGTACTTC. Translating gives CASSLPGLAKNIQYF.